This TCR beta chain was sequenced for a study of blood T cells in healthy people across ages. Through a sample-barcoded 5' primer and a J-beta primer mix, a second PCR was run for about 6 to 11 cycles. Each sample yielded at least 3 million CDR3-containing paired-end reads. Using its own MiXCR run on the 5' RACE reads, TCRdb lists one record per CDR3 protein. Found here are just under 550,000 distinct CDR3 sequences, 24% of them singletons; the top ten hold less than 9%. Trimming pared 2 bases from V and 0 bases from J, leaving 28 bases between. Germline-derived CDR1 and CDR2 are KGHSY and FQNENV. This CDR3 region has 22 residues. This clonotype was counted a few times. This same sample was also taken into another study, of T cells of mothers and their children.

The sequence was collected from a boy between 10 and 17 years old in good health. The sequencing sample was made of blood. The J gene is TRBJ1-4, the V gene TRBV16; D is unclear. CDR3 loop: CASSQSARTGWSDASTNEKLFF. In nucleotides, the CDR3 is TGTGCCAGCAGCCAAAGTGCGAGGACGGGGTGGTCCGATGCTTCAACTAATGAAAAACTGTTTTTT.